This T cell receptor beta chain emerged from a study of early T cells in non-severe SARS-CoV-2 infection. About the study: Whole-blood bulk RNA, unsorted, was sequenced, and chains were unpaired. Study observations and caveats: Anti-spike CD8 responses were favored in VDJdb matching, and private and CD4 specificities were missed.

Attached unique molecular identifiers marked individual cDNA molecules. A single record per CDR3 protein comes from TCRdb applying MiXCR to the 5' RACE reads. The table shows almost 65,000 distinct CDR3 sequences, with around 4.7% occurring only once. This CDR3 contains 14 residues. V was clipped by 7 bases and J by 6 bases; unmatched bases: 4. The V gene's germline CDR1 is DFQATT and CDR2 SNEGSKA (reference sequence). This clonotype was observed at least ten times. Its target is unknown. The sequence derives from an adult who was a healthcare worker with PCR-confirmed SARS-CoV-2 infection or an uninfected control (not recorded which). The sequenced sample consisted of whole blood. The chain uses TRBV20-1 and TRBJ2-2; 14 nucleotides align to TRBD2. The CDR3: CSVRLAGGAGELFF. The CDR3, as DNA: TGCAGTGTCCGACTAGCGGGAGGGGCCGGGGAGCTGTTTTTT.